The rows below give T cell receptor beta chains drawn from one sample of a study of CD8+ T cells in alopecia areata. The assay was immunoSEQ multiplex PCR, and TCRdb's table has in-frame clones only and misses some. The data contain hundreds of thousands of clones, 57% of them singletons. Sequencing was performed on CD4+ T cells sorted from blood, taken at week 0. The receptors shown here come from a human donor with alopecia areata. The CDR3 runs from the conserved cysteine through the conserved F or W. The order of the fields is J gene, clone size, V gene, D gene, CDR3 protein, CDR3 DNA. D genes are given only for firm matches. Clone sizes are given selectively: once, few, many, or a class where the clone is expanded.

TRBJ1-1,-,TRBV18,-,CASSQLGNTEAFF,TGTGCCAGCTCTCAATTGGGCAACACTGAAGCTTTCTTT
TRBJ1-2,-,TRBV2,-,CASKPGSNYGYTF,TGTGCCAGCAAACCGGGTTCCAACTATGGCTACACCTTC
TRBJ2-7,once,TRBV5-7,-,CASSSSFPGLSYEQYF,TGTGCCAGCAGCTCCTCCTTCCCGGGACTCTCCTACGAGCAGTACTTC
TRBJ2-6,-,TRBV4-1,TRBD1,CASSPLDRRTGGVISGANVLTF,TGCGCCAGCAGCCCGTTGGATCGACGGACAGGGGGAGTAATATCTGGGGCCAACGTCCTGACTTTC
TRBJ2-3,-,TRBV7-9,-,CASSLVATNTQYF,TGTGCCAGCAGCTTAGTGGCAACCAATACGCAGTATTTT
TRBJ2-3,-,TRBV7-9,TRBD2,CASSPGLAGADTQYF,TGTGCCAGCAGCCCCGGACTAGCGGGAGCAGATACGCAGTATTTT
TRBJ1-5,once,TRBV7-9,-,CASSFDSQPQHF,TGTGCCAGCAGCTTCGACAGCCAGCCCCAGCATTTT
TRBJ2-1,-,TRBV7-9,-,CASSSYRAYNEQFF,TGTGCCAGCAGCTCGTACCGGGCCTACAATGAGCAGTTCTTC
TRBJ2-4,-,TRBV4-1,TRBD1,CASSHGTAFAKNIQYF,TGCGCCAGCAGCCATGGGACAGCCTTCGCCAAAAACATTCAGTACTTC
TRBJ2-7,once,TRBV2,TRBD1,CASRPGQGTYEQYF,TGTGCCAGCAGACCGGGACAGGGGACGTACGAGCAGTACTTC
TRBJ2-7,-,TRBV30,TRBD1,CAWSLKIQGYEQYF,TGTGCCTGGAGCCTAAAAATACAGGGGTACGAGCAGTACTTC
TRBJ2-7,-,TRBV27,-,CASSPKGVGLAVGEQYF,TGTGCCAGCAGTCCTAAGGGGGTGGGACTCGCAGTCGGCGAGCAGTACTTC
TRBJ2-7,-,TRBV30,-,CAWGHLPEVEQYF,TGTGCCTGGGGACATCTCCCGGAAGTCGAGCAGTACTTC
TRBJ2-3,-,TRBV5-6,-,CASSFQPTDTQYF,TGTGCCAGCAGCTTTCAGCCCACAGATACGCAGTATTTT
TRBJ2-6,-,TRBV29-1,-,CSVRVSGANVLTF,TGCAGCGTAAGGGTCTCTGGGGCCAACGTCCTGACTTTC
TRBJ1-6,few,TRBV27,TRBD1,CASSLTGQLNSPLHF,TGTGCCAGCAGTCTGACGGGACAGCTTAATTCACCCCTCCACTTT
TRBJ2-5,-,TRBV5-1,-,CASSLDREETQYF,TGCGCCAGCAGCTTGGACAGGGAAGAGACCCAGTACTTC
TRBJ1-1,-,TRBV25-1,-,CASSEVDVNTEAFF,TGTGCCAGCAGTGAAGTGGATGTGAACACTGAAGCTTTCTTT
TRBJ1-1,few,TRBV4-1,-,CASSLSQRESEAFF,TGCGCCAGCAGCCTTTCGCAGCGAGAAAGTGAAGCTTTCTTT
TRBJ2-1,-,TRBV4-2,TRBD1,CASSADRLREQFF,TGTGCCAGCAGTGCGGACAGGCTAAGGGAGCAGTTCTTC